The 17 T cell receptor beta chains given below trace back to one sample, sequenced in a study of graft-versus-host responses after intestinal transplantation (TCRdb year 2021). Library construction relied on the immunoSEQ multiplex PCR assay. Imported from immuneACCESS, the table was reduced by TCRdb to in-frame sequences with V and J called. These copies leave out some clones; in studies compared against another copy, an unresolved V gene accounts for under half, and the cause of the remainder is not known. The sample table lists tens of thousands of clones, over 80% of them with a count of one. The ten largest clonotypes hold approximately 18% of the sample. Per the publication, the time point label means: cells obtained before transplantation from donor or recipient. Which antigens these TCRs recognize remains unknown. Sequencing used unstimulated CD8+ T cells sorted from spleen or lymph node cells, obtained before intestinal transplant. Source of these receptors: a human donor who received an intestinal transplant.

The chain combines TRBV28 with TRBJ2-7; the match to TRBD2 covers 7 bases. Germline V CDR1 and CDR2: MDHEN, SYDVKM. The J segment lost 6 bases and the V segment lost 1 base, leaving 0 bases of the junction unmatched. The CDR3 totals 12 residues. This CDR3 is CASSLSGGEQYF. The CDR3 DNA sequence: TGTGCCAGCAGTTTATCGGGGGGCGAGCAGTACTTC.

The CDR3 spells CASSFLGGLATEPTDTQYF. CDR3 sequence (DNA): TGTGCCAGCAGTTTCCTCGGGGGACTAGCGACTGAGCCGACAGATACGCAGTATTTT. The V and J genes are TRBV28 and TRBJ2-3; 10 nucleotides line up with TRBD2. The CDR3 spans 19 residues. The V and J ends lost 3 bases and 3 bases, in that order; junction bases with no gene match: 15. Germline values: CDR1 MDHEN, CDR2 SYDVKM.

This sequence joins TRBV27 and TRBJ2-1; no clear D. The germline V and J ends were trimmed by 4 bases and 2 bases, with 9 bases remaining between them. This CDR3 comprises 14 residues. Germline V CDR1 and CDR2: MNHEY, SMNVEV (reference sequence). The CDR3 here is CASSSGFPYNEQFF. In DNA form, the CDR3 reads TGTGCCAGCAGTTCGGGCTTTCCCTACAATGAGCAGTTCTTC.

The CDR3 nucleotides read TGTGCTAGTGGTTTGGTAGGGGGCACGTTCGCGGGGGGGACCTACGAGCAGTACTTC. Its protein is CASGLVGGTFAGGTYEQYF. V usage is TRBV12-5 and J usage is TRBJ2-7, with 9 bases that match TRBD2. The CDR3 length is 19 residues. The ends lost 0 bases at V and 2 bases at J; junction bases unmatched: 14. Germline V lookup: CDR1 LGHNT, CDR2 FRNRAP.

The genes are TRBV5-1 and TRBJ2-1; 7 bases align to TRBD2. This CDR3 spans 17 amino acids. V was clipped by 0 bases and J by 2 bases; unmatched bases: 8. CDR1 and CDR2 (germline): SGHRS, YFSETQ. CDR3 in DNA: TGCGCCAGCAGCTTGGCCCGGTGGGGGGGGGCCTACAATGAGCAGTTCTTC. It translates to CASSLARWGGAYNEQFF.

This chain links TRBV10-2 with TRBJ2-7; 16 bases are shared with TRBD2. In germline, CDR1 is WSHSY, CDR2 SAAADI. The CDR3 has 14 residues. Losses at the gene ends were 11 bases for V and 6 bases for J; bases not matched to a gene: 7. The CDR3 spells CASQGLAGGIEQYF. CDR3 DNA: TGCGCCTCCCAGGGACTAGCGGGGGGGATCGAGCAGTACTTC.

The chain is built from TRBV6-5 and TRBJ2-1; D ambiguous. Per the germline V gene, CDR1 is MNHEY and CDR2 is SVGAGI. With 0 bases removed from V and 7 bases from J, the gap between germline ends came to 10 bases. The CDR3 is made up of 14 amino acids. The CDR3 here is CASSYSIAGNEQFF. CDR3 DNA sequence: TGTGCCAGCAGTTACTCGATAGCTGGTAATGAGCAGTTCTTC.

The V call is TRBV7-3, the J call TRBJ2-3; 11 nucleotides match TRBD2. This CDR3 is 17 amino acids long. Germline CDR1 is SGHTA and CDR2 is FQGTGA. J was trimmed by 2 bases and V by 5 bases; bases with no gene match: 9. In DNA form, the CDR3 reads TGTGCCAGCAGCCATGGGACTAGCGGCCTTCTCACAGATACGCAGTATTTT. Amino acids: CASSHGTSGLLTDTQYF. The variable domain in full, completed from reference TRBV7-3 and TRBJ2-3, reads GAGVSQTPSNKVTEKGKYVELRCDPISGHTALYWYRQSLGQGPEFLIYFQGTGAADDSGLPNDRFFAVRPEGSVSTLKIQRTERGDSAVYLCASSHGTSGLLTDTQYFGPGTRLTVL.

The rearrangement uses TRBV4-3 and TRBJ2-7; possibly TRBD1 for D (6 bases). The CDR3 extends over 15 amino acids. The germline CDR1 and CDR2 sequences are LGHNA and YSLEER. Trimming took off 3 bases at V and 2 bases at J, with 14 bases between the two ends. The CDR3 here is CASSQVRTAPYEQYF. DNA of the CDR3: TGCGCCAGCAGCCAGGTGAGGACAGCTCCCTACGAGCAGTACTTC.

The rearrangement joins TRBV30 to TRBJ2-7; either TRBD1 or TRBD2 may fit D (5 bases each). The CDR3 runs to 10 residues. Germline V gene sequence: CDR1 GTSNPN, CDR2 SVGIG (reference sequence). The V gene lost 7 bases and the J gene lost 7 bases, with 11 bases spanning the gap. Here the CDR3 reads CAYDEGEQYF. The CDR3 nucleotides read TGTGCCTATGACGAGGGGGAGCAGTACTTC. The variable domain in full, with the rest retrieved from reference TRBV30 and TRBJ2-7, is SQTIHQWPATLVQPVGSPLSLECTVEGTSNPNLYWYRQAAGRGLQLLFYSVGIGQISSEVPQNLSASRPQDRQFILSSKKLLLSDSGFYLCAYDEGEQYFGPGTRLTVT.

The rearrangement links TRBV4-1 to TRBJ2-2; TRBD2 agrees at 7 bases. Trimming removed 6 bases from V and 0 bases from J; junction bases left unmatched: 4. The CDR3 covers 15 residues. The V gene's germline CDR1 is MGHRA and CDR2 YSYEKL. The CDR3 region is CASRVLASNTGELFF. The CDR3 DNA is TGCGCCAGCAGGGTACTAGCGTCGAACACCGGGGAGCTGTTTTTT.

The chain employs TRBV16 and TRBJ2-1; no firm D call. Germline V gives CDR1 KGHSY, CDR2 FQNENV. The CDR3 is made up of 16 amino acids. Trimming pared 1 base from V and 6 bases from J, leaving 16 bases between. CDR3 in DNA: TGTGCCAGCAGCCAATGGAAGGAATCGAAATCCAATGAGCAGTTCTTC. Translation: CASSQWKESKSNEQFF.

This chain links TRBV14 with TRBJ2-5; no firm D call. Per the germline V gene, CDR1 is SGHDN and CDR2 is FVKESK. Trimming removed 4 bases at V and 0 bases at J, with 12 bases between. The CDR3 has 15 residues. This CDR3 is CASSPIQTYQETQYF. CDR3 DNA: TGTGCCAGCAGCCCTATTCAAACGTACCAAGAGACCCAGTACTTC.

CDR3 in DNA: TGCGCCAGCAGCTTGGGTCCACAGGGTAACACTGAAGCTTTCTTT. Encoded protein: CASSLGPQGNTEAFF. V gene TRBV5-1 combines with J gene TRBJ1-1; D is perhaps TRBD1 (6 bases). The V and J ends lost 0 bases and 2 bases respectively, with 11 bases between them. The CDR3 sequence is 15 residues long. CDR1 SGHRS and CDR2 YFSETQ come from the germline V gene.

This chain links TRBV4-1 with TRBJ1-6; TRBD1 matches at 9 bases. Germline V CDR1 and CDR2: MGHRA, YSYEKL. V gave up 4 bases and J gave up 5 bases; unmatched junction bases: 9. This CDR3 contains 17 residues. The CDR3 spells CASSPLMTGGNNSPLHF. Written as DNA, the CDR3 is TGCGCCAGCAGCCCTCTAATGACAGGGGGAAATAATTCACCCCTCCACTTT.

The J gene is TRBJ2-7, the V gene TRBV2, with D possibly TRBD1 on 5 matching bases. Germline V gene data show CDR1 as SNHLY and CDR2 as FYNNEI. V shed 11 bases and J shed 2 bases, with 13 bases lying between them. The CDR3 length is 12 residues. The CDR3 sequence: CAGMDTTYEQYF. The CDR3 bases are TGTGCCGGCATGGACACCACCTACGAGCAGTACTTC. Full variable domain (missing parts from reference TRBV2 and TRBJ2-7): EPEVTQTPSHQVTQMGQEVILRCVPISNHLYFYWYRQILGQKVEFLVSFYNNEISEKSEIFDDQFSVERPDGSNFTLKIRSTKLEDSAMYFCAGMDTTYEQYFGPGTRLTVT.

Here the CDR3 reads CSVKKTGVEKLFF. The DNA for the CDR3 is TGCAGCGTTAAAAAGACAGGGGTTGAAAAACTGTTTTTT. This sequence joins TRBV29-1 and TRBJ1-4; 8 bases fit TRBD1. CDR1 is SQVTM and CDR2 is ANQGSEA in the germline V gene. The CDR3 totals 13 residues. J lost 7 bases, V lost 5 bases, and 6 bases had no gene match. Full variable domain (outside the CDR3, taken from reference TRBV29-1 and TRBJ1-4): SAVISQKPSRDICQRGTSLTIQCQVDSQVTMMFWYRQQPGQSLTLIATANQGSEATYESGFVIDKFPISRPNLTFSTLTVSNMSPEDSSIYLCSVKKTGVEKLFFGSGTQLSVL.